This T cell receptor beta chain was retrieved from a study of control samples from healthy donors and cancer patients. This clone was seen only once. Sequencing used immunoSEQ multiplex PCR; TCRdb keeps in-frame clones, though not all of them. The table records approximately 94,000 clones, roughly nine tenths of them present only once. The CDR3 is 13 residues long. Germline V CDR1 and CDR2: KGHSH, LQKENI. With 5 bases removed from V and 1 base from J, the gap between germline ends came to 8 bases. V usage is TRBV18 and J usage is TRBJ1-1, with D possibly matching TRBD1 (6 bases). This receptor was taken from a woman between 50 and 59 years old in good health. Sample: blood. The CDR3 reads CASSYRANTEAFF. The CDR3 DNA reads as TGTGCCAGCTCATACAGGGCGAACACTGAAGCTTTCTTT.